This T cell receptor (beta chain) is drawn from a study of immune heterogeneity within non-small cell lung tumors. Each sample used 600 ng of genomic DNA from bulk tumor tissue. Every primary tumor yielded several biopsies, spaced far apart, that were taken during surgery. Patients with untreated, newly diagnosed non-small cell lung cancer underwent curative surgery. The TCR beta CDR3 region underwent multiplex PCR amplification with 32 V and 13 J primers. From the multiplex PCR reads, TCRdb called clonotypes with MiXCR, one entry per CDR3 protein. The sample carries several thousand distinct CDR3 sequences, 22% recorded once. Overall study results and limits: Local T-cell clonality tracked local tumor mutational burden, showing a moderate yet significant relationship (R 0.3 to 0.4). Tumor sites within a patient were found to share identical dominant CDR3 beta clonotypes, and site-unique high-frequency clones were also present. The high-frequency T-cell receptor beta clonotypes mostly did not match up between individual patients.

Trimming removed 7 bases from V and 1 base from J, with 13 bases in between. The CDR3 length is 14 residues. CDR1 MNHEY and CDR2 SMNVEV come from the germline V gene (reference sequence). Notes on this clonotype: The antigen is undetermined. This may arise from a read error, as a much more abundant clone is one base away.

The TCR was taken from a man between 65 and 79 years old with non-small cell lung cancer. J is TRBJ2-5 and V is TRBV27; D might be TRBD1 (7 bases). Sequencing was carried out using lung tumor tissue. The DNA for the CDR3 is TGTGCCAGCATTCGGCGGGACAGCCAAGAGACCCAGTACTTC. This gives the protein CASIRRDSQETQYF.